The entry below gives a single T cell receptor beta chain sequence along with its context. The entry originates in a study of blood T cell repertoires in COVID-19. Study as a whole: The United States, Italy and Spain were the sources of the acute and convalescent COVID-19 samples. T cells, B-cell-depleted T cells, or PBMCs provided the cDNA or gDNA that served as material.

Authors' data handling: Estimates of nucleated cell counts were drawn from the amplification of reference gene primers. Sequenced by immunoSEQ multiplex PCR; TCRdb stores in-frame clones only, minus some. Clone size and the V and J calls come from that table; the DNA yielded D and trimming. The sample gives about 150,000 clones, roughly nine tenths of which show up once; about 0.57% is in the top ten. Trimming took off 0 bases at V and 6 bases at J, with 12 bases between the two ends. The CDR3 is 16 residues long. Germline assignment: CDR1 KGHSY and CDR2 FQNENV. The receptor was derived from a man between 45 and 60 years old with acute or convalescent COVID-19. Specimen: peripheral blood. The V gene is TRBV16, the J gene TRBJ1-6; unclear D gene. The CDR3 loop reads CASSQSGPAVNSPLHF. The DNA for the CDR3 is TGTGCCAGCAGCCAATCTGGGCCTGCAGTTAATTCACCCCTCCACTTT.